This TCR beta chain is from a study of T-cell reconstitution after alpha-beta-depleted transplantation in children. A library of TCRbeta sequences, prepared with unique molecular identifiers, was generated. TCRdb itself ran the PCR reads through MiXCR, one entry per CDR3 protein. The repertoire holds about 610,000 distinct CDR3 sequences, 10% seen once, with about 4% in the top ten. V was clipped by 2 bases and J by 2 bases, with 16 bases between them. The germline V gene encodes CDR1 MNHEY and CDR2 SVGEGT. This CDR3 region has 16 residues. The sequence came from a human donor who donated a stem cell graft to a child with acute myeloid leukemia. The sample in question was PBMCs from the stem cell graft donor, obtained from the stem cell graft. V gene TRBV6-2 or TRBV6-3 combines with J gene TRBJ2-7; D possibly corresponds to TRBD1 (5 bases). The DNA of the CDR3 is TGTGCCAGCAGTTACGGCGACAGTTCTCACCCCTACGAGCAGTACTTC. As protein: CASSYGDSSHPYEQYF.